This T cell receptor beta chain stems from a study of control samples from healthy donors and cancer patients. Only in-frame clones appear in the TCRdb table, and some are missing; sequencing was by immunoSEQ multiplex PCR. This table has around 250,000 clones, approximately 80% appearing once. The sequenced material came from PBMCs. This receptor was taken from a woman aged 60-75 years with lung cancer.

Written as DNA, the CDR3 is TGTGCCAGTAGTGTCGACAGAGACTATGGCTACACCTTC. This gives the protein CASSVDRDYGYTF. The chain joins TRBV19 to TRBJ1-2; D is perhaps TRBD1 (5 bases). This CDR3 has 13 residues. The V gene lost 5 bases and the J gene lost 3 bases, with 10 bases spanning the gap. Germline V gives CDR1 LNHDA, CDR2 SQIVND (reference sequence). Together with reference TRBV19 and TRBJ1-2, the CDR3 gives the full variable domain: DGGITQSPKYLFRKEGQNVTLSCEQNLNHDAMYWYRQDPGQGLRLIYYSQIVNDFQKGDIAEGYSVSREKKESFPLTVTSAQKNPTAFYLCASSVDRDYGYTFGSGTRLTVV.